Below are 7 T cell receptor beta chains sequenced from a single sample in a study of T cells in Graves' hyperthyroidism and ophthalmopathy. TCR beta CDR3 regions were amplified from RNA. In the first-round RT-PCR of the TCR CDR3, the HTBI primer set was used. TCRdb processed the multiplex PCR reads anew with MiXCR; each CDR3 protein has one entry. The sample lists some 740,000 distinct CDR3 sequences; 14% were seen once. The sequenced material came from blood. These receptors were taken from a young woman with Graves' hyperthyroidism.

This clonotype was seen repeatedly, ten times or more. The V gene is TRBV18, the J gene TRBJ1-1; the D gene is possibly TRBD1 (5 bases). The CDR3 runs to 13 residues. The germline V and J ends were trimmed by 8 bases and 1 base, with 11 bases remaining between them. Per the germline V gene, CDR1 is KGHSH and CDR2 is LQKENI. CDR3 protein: CASSSTGNTEAFF. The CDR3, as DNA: TGTGCCAGCAGTTCCACAGGGAACACTGAAGCTTTCTTT.

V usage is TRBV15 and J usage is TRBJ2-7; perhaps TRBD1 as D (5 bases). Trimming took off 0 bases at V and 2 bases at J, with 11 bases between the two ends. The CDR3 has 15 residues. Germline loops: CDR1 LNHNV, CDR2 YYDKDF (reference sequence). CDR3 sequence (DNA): TGTGCCACCAGCAGAGATGCAGGGTCACCCTACGAGCAGTACTTC. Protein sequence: CATSRDAGSPYEQYF.

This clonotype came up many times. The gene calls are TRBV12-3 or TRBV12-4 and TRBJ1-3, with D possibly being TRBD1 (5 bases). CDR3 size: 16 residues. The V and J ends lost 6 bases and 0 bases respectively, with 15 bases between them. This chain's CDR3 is CASSSRGGSSGNTIYF. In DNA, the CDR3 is TGTGCCAGCAGCTCCCGCGGGGGGAGCTCTGGAAACACCATATATTTT.

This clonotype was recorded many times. DNA of the CDR3: TGTGCCAGCAGTCCAGGGGGGCCTCTGGAAACCACCATATATTTT. Amino acid sequence: CASSPGGPLETTIYF. The chain links TRBV28 to TRBJ1-3; 7 bases map to TRBD1. This CDR3 contains 15 residues. Germline loops: CDR1 MDHEN, CDR2 SYDVKM. V lost 5 bases, J lost 9 bases, and 13 bases stayed unmatched. Together with reference TRBV28 and TRBJ1-3, the CDR3 gives the full variable domain: DVKVTQSSRYLVKRTGEKVFLECVQDMDHENMFWYRQDPGLGLRLIYFSYDVKMKEKGDIPEGYSVSREKKERFSLILESASTNQTSMYLCASSPGGPLETTIYFGEGSWLTVV.

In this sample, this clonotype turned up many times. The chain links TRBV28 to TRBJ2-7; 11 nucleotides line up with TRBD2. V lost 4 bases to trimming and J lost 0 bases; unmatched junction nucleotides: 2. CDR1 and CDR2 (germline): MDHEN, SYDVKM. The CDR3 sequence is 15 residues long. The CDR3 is CASSSTSGNSYEQYF. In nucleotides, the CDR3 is TGTGCCAGCAGTTCGACTAGCGGGAACTCCTACGAGCAGTACTTC.

CDR3 DNA sequence: TGTGCCAGCACCTTGGGAGGCAGTGGACAGGGGGTTGAGACCCAGTACTTC. The encoded protein is CASTLGGSGQGVETQYF. The gene calls are TRBV13 and TRBJ2-5, with TRBD1 matching 10 bases. The V gene's germline CDR1 is PRHDT and CDR2 FYEKMQ (reference sequence). Trimming at V came to 7 bases and at J to 5 bases, leaving 16 bases not matched to a gene. The length of the CDR3 is 17 residues.

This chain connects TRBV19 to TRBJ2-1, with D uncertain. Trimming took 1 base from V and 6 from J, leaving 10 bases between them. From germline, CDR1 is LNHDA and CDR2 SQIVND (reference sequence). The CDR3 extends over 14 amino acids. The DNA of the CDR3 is TGTGCCAGTAGTATAGTAGGTAGTCGCAATGAGCAGTTCTTC. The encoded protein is CASSIVGSRNEQFF.